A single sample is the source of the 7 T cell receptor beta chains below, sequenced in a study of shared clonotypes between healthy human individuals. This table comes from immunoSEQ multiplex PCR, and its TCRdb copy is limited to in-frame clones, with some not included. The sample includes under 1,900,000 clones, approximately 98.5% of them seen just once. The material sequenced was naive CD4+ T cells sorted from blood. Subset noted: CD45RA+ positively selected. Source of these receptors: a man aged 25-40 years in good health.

For the CDR3, the DNA is TGCGCCAGCAACTCTCCTGGGGTGAACACTGAAGCTTTCTTT. It codes for CASNSPGVNTEAFF. The chain joins TRBV5-1 to TRBJ1-1; no reliable D call. V gave up 6 bases and J gave up 0 bases, with 12 bases separating them. CDR3 size: 14 residues. The germline V gene encodes CDR1 SGHRS and CDR2 YFSETQ.

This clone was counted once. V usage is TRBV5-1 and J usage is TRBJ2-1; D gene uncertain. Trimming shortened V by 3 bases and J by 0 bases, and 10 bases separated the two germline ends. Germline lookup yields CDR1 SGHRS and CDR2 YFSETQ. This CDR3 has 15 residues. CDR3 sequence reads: CASSSEPSSYNEQFF. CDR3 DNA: TGCGCCAGCAGCTCAGAGCCGAGCTCCTACAATGAGCAGTTCTTC.

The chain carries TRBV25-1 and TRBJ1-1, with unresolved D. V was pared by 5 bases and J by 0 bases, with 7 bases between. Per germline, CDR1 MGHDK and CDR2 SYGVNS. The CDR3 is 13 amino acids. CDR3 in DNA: TGTGCCAGCAGTCTCCAGCTGAACACTGAAGCTTTCTTT. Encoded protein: CASSLQLNTEAFF. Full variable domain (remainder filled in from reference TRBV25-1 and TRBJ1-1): EADIYQTPRYLVIGTGKKITLECSQTMGHDKMYWYQQDPGMELHLIHYSYGVNSTEKGDLSSESTVSRIRTEHFPLTLESARPSHTSQYLCASSLQLNTEAFFGQGTRLTVV.

CDR3 region: CASSIVGDMAQHF. CDR3 nucleotide sequence: TGTGCCAGTAGTATAGTAGGGGACATGGCCCAGCATTTT. V and J are TRBV19 and TRBJ1-5, with a tentative D call TRBD1 (6 bases). The CDR3 totals 13 residues. Germline V gene sequence: CDR1 LNHDA, CDR2 SQIVND (reference sequence). V was clipped by 1 base and J by 11 bases, with 12 bases between them.

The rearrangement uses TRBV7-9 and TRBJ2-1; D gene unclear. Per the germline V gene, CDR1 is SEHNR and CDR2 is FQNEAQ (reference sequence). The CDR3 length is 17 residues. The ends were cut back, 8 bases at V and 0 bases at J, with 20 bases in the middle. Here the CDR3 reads CASSPTVVLSSYNEQFF. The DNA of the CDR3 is TGTGCCAGCTCCCCAACGGTCGTACTGAGCTCCTACAATGAGCAGTTCTTC.

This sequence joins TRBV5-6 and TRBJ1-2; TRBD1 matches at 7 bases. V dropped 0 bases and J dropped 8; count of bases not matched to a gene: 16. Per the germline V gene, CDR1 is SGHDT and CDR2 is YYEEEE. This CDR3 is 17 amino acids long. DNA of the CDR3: TGTGCCAGCAGCTTGGGTGAGCGCAGGGGGAGTGAATGGGGCTACACCTTC. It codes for CASSLGERRGSEWGYTF.

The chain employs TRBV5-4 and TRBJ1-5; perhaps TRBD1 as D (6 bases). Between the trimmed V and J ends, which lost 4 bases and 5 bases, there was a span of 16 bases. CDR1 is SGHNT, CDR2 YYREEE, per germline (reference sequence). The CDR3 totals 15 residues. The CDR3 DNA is TGTGCCAGCAGCGAGGGGGGGGCTGGGGATCAGCCCCAGCATTTT. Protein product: CASSEGGAGDQPQHF.